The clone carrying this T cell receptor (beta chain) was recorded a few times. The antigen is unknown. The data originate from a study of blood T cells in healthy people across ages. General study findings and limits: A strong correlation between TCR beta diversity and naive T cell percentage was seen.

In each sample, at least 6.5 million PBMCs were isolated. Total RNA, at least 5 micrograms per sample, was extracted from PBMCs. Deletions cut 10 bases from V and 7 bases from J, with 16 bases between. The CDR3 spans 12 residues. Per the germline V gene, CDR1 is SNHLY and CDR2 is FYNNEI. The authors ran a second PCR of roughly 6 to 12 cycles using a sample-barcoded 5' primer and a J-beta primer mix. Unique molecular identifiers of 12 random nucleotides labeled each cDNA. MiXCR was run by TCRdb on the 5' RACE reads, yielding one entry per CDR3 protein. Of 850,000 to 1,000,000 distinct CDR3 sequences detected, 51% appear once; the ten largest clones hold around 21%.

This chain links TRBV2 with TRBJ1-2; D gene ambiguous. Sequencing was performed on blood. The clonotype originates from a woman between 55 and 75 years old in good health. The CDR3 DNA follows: TGTGCCAAAAGAGGACGGTTTGCTGGCTACACCTTC. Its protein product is CAKRGRFAGYTF. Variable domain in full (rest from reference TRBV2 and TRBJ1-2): EPEVTQTPSHQVTQMGQEVILRCVPISNHLYFYWYRQILGQKVEFLVSFYNNEISEKSEIFDDQFSVERPDGSNFTLKIRSTKLEDSAMYFCAKRGRFAGYTFGSGTRLTVV.